The clone carrying this TCR beta chain was counted between two and nine times. Its target is not known. This sample is part of a study of CD8+CD57+ T cells in acquired aplastic anemia. General study results and limits: The CD8+ Simpson's diversity of patients and controls was not significantly different.

CDR3 and TCR beta VDJ profiling relied on genomic DNA as the template. TCRdb redid the calling of the reads with MiXCR, one entry per CDR3 protein. The sample carries about 260,000 distinct CDR3 sequences, roughly 82% recorded once. V shed 3 bases and J shed 1 base, with 13 bases lying between them. CDR1 is MGHDK, CDR2 SYGVNS, per germline. This CDR3 is built from 15 residues. All patients picked for sequencing had shown, by flow cytometry, an expansion of CD8+CD57+ cells. The chain uses TRBV25-1 and TRBJ2-7; D is tentatively TRBD1 or TRBD2 (5 bases each). Sequenced material: sorted CD4+, CD8+, or CD8+CD57+ T cells (not recorded which) from PBMCs. The origin of this receptor is a human donor with aplastic anemia. DNA of the CDR3: TGTGCCAGCAGTGACCGAGGGGCAAGATCCTACGAGCAGTACGTC. Its translation is CASSDRGARSYEQYV.